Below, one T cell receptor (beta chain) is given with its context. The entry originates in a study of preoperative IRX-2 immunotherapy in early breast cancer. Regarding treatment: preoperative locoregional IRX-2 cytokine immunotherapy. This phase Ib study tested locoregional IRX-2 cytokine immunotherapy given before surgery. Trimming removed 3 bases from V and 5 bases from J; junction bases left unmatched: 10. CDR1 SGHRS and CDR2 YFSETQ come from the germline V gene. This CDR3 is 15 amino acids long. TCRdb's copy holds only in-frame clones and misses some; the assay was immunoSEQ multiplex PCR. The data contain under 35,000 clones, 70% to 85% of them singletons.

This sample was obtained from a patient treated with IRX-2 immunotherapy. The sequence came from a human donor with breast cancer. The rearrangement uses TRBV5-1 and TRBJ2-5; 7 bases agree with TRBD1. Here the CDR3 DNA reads TGCGCCAGCAGCTGGAATTACAGGGGCGAGGAGACCCAGTACTTC. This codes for CASSWNYRGEETQYF.